The source of this TCR beta chain is a study of circulating and synovial CD4+ cells in juvenile arthritis. Study outcomes and limitations: These blood cells shared more CDR3 sequences with synovium than bulk blood. CPL and bulk CD4 samples differed at least tenfold in T cell genomes.

Per patient, under 12 mL of blood supplied the cells. The CDR3 length is 12 residues. Trimming took off 6 bases at V and 4 bases at J, with 9 bases between the two ends. Germline assignment: CDR1 MDHEN and CDR2 SYDVKM. The method was immunoSEQ multiplex PCR; TCRdb's version includes in-frame clones alone and lacks a portion of them. The profile covers about 1,800 clones, with around nine tenths appearing a single time and under 3% taken by the ten largest. As to this clone: Its matching antigen is unknown.

This TCR derives from a human patient with juvenile idiopathic arthritis. Some clones in this sample may be carry-over from other donors' samples. The rearrangement joins TRBV28 to TRBJ1-1; D may be TRBD1 (5 bases). Sequences were obtained from HLA-DR+ CD4+ T cells from blood. The subset is: circulating pathogenic-like lymphocytes, sorted as HLA-DR+CD14-CD3+CD4+CD25low/- blood T cells. The CDR3 here is CASSQGSTEAFF. CDR3 DNA: TGTGCCAGCAGCCAGGGTAGCACTGAAGCTTTCTTT.